This T cell receptor beta chain was documented in a study of OX40 agonist ivuxolimab in advanced cancers. Overall study context: Cancers in dose escalation were hepatocellular, melanoma, renal cell and head and neck.

Here immunoSEQ multiplex PCR was the method, and the copy in TCRdb shows in-frame clones only, minus some. This table has 45,000 to 60,000 clones, roughly nine tenths appearing once. Blood draws occurred at baseline, cycle 4 day 1, and cycle 7 day 1. The germline V gene has CDR1 SNHLY and CDR2 FYNNEI. The CDR3 runs 14 residues. Trimming cost V 4 bases and J 0 bases, with 9 bases left between them. The sequencing used CD4+ or CD8+ T cells sorted from blood, collected in a trial of the OX40 agonist ivuxolimab. The sequence derives from an adult with an advanced solid tumor such as melanoma, head and neck, liver or kidney cancer. The V gene is TRBV2, the J gene TRBJ2-5; D is possibly TRBD1 (6 bases). In DNA, the CDR3 is TGTGCCAGCAGTGGGACAGCTAACCAAGAGACCCAGTACTTC. Its translation is CASSGTANQETQYF. The variable domain in full, completed from reference TRBV2 and TRBJ2-5, reads EPEVTQTPSHQVTQMGQEVILRCVPISNHLYFYWYRQILGQKVEFLVSFYNNEISEKSEIFDDQFSVERPDGSNFTLKIRSTKLEDSAMYFCASSGTANQETQYFGPGTRLLVL.